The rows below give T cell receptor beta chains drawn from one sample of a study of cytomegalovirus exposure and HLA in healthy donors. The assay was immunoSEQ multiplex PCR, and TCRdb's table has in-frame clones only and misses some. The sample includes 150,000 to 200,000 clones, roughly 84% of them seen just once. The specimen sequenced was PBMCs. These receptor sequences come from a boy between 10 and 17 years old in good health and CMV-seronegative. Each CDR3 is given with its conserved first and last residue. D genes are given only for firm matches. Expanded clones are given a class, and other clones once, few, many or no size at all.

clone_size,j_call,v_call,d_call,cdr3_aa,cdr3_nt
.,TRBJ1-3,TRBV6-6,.,CASSYSELSNTIYF,TGTGCCAGCAGTTACTCTGAGCTGTCCAACACCATATATTTT
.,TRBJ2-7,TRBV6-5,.,CATRSAAGSYEQYF,TGTGCCACCAGATCAGCGGCTGGGTCCTACGAGCAGTACTTC
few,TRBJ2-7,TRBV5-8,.,CASSLPRTYEQYF,TGTGCCAGCAGCTTACCCAGGACCTACGAGCAGTACTTC
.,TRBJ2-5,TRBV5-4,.,CASSNRVSETQYF,TGTGCCAGCAGCAACAGGGTCTCAGAGACCCAGTACTTC
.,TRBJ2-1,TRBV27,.,CASLGRQGMESLNEQFF,TGTGCCAGCCTTGGGAGGCAGGGAATGGAATCGTTGAATGAGCAGTTCTTC
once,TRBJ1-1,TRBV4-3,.,CASSHTGSEAFF,TGCGCCAGCAGCCATACAGGGTCTGAAGCTTTCTTT
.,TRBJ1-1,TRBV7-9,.,CASSPLNAGLNTEAFF,TGTGCCAGCAGCCCCCTTAACGCAGGGTTGAACACTGAAGCTTTCTTT
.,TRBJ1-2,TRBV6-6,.,CASSYSLRETNYGYTF,TGTGCCAGCAGTTACTCGTTACGGGAGACTAACTATGGCTACACCTTC
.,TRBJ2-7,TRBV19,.,CASRDPGVHSYEQYF,TGTGCCAGTAGAGATCCGGGGGTCCACTCCTACGAGCAGTACTTC
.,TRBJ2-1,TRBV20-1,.,CSAPHYNEQFF,TGCAGTGCTCCCCACTACAATGAGCAGTTCTTC
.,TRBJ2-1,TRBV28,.,CASSPQPWSSYNEQFF,TGTGCCAGCAGTCCCCAGCCGTGGAGCTCCTACAATGAGCAGTTCTTC
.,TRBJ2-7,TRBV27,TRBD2,CASRPAGGSYEQYF,TGTGCCAGCAGGCCAGCGGGAGGCTCCTACGAGCAGTACTTC
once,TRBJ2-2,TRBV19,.,CASKIEAGQNTGELFF,TGTGCCAGTAAAATCGAAGCGGGACAGAACACCGGGGAGCTGTTTTTT
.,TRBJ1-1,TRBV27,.,CASSLSTRNTEAFF,TGTGCCAGCAGTTTGTCGACAAGGAACACTGAAGCTTTCTTT
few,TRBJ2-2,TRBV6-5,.,CASSSLPGELFF,TGTGCCAGCTCCAGTCTCCCCGGGGAGCTGTTTTTT
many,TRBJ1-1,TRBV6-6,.,CASSYSQEIVEAFF,TGTGCCAGCAGTTACTCACAGGAAATAGTCGAAGCTTTCTTT
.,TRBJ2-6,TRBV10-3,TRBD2,CAISESTAGVDGANVLTF,TGTGCCATCAGTGAGTCTACAGCGGGAGTGGACGGGGCCAACGTCCTGACTTTC
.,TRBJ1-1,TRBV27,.,CASSLRIRGTWDTEAFF,TGTGCCAGCAGTTTAAGGATCAGGGGAACATGGGACACTGAAGCTTTCTTT
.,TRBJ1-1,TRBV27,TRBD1,CASRVLGGYTEAFF,TGTGCCAGCAGAGTCTTAGGGGGCTACACTGAAGCTTTCTTT
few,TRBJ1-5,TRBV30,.,CAWSVKAGDYSNQPQHF,TGTGCCTGGAGTGTAAAGGCAGGGGACTATAGCAATCAGCCCCAGCATTTT
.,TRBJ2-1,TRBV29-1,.,CSVEGLADPNSYNEQFF,TGCAGCGTTGAAGGGCTAGCAGATCCGAATTCCTACAATGAGCAGTTCTTC
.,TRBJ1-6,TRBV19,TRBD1,CASQIDRDSPLHF,TGTGCCAGTCAAATAGACAGGGATTCACCCCTCCACTTT
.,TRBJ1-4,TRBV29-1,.,CSVNGLAGLGEKLFF,TGCAGCGTTAACGGTTTGGCAGGCCTGGGTGAAAAACTGTTTTTT
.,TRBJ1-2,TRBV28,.,CASSPWGQGTSDYGYTF,TGTGCCAGCAGCCCATGGGGGCAGGGTACATCTGACTATGGCTACACCTTC
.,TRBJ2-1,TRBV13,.,CASSAGTGSAYNEQFF,TGTGCCAGCAGCGCCGGGACTGGTTCCGCCTACAATGAGCAGTTCTTC
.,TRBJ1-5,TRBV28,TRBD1,CASSIGRGHSRDQPQHF,TGTGCCAGCAGTATCGGCAGGGGGCATTCGCGAGATCAGCCCCAGCATTTT
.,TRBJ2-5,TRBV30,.,CAWSPTRFGTQYF,TGTGCCTGGAGTCCCACTAGGTTTGGGACCCAGTACTTC
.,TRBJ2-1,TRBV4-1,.,CASSQQGIPYNEQFF,TGCGCCAGCAGTCAACAGGGTATACCCTACAATGAGCAGTTCTTC
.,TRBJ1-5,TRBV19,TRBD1,CASSIGTGGNQPQHF,TGTGCCAGTAGTATAGGGACAGGGGGCAATCAGCCCCAGCATTTT
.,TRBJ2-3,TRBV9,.,CASSVATGIHTDTQYF,TGTGCCAGCAGCGTAGCTACGGGGATCCACACAGATACGCAGTATTTT
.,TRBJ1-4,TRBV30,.,CAWSGRGNEKLFF,TGTGCCTGGAGTGGACGGGGAAATGAAAAACTGTTTTTT
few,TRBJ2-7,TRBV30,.,CAWSLGSSYEQYF,TGTGCCTGGAGTTTGGGCAGCTCCTACGAGCAGTACTTC